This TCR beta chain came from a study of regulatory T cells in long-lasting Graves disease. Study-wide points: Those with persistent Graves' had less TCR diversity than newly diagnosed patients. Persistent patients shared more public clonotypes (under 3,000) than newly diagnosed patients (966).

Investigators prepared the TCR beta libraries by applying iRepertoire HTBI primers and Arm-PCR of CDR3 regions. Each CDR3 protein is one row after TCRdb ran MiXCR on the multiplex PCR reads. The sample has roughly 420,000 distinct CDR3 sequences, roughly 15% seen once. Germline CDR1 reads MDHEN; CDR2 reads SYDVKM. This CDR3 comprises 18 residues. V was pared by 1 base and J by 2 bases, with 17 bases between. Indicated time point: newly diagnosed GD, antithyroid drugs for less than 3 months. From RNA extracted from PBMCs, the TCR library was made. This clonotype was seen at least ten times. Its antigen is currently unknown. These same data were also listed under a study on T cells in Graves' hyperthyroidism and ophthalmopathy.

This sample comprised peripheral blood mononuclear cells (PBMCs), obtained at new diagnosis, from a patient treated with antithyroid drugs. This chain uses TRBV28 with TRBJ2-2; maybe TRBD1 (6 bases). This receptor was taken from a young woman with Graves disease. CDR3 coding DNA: TGTGCCAGCAGTTTATTTGGAGTCGCAGGGGCCAACACCGGGGAGCTGTTTTTT. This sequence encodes CASSLFGVAGANTGELFF.